Here is one T cell receptor beta chain with its context. Base quality data are lacking; no much larger clone is found one base away. The data stem from a study of T cells in tuberculosis (dated by TCRdb to 2016 to 2019). Background on the whole study: To characterize T cells specific for the mycobacterial lipid antigen glucose monomycolate (GMM), the study used CD1B tetramers together with high-throughput TCR immunosequencing.

From the cysteine through the phenylalanine, the CDR3 covers 18 amino acids. Kept here is only the CDR3 DNA, which spans 54 bases and is read in frame from base 1. From a lookup of the germline V gene, CDR1 and CDR2 are SGDLS and YYNGEE. The junction shows trimming of 3 bases on V and 4 bases on J, and the gene matches do not reach 11 bases of it. PBMC were thawed, rested overnight, stained with GMM-loaded CD1B tetramer, a Live/Dead dye and anti-CD3, and then sorted on a FACS Aria II. CD1B tetramers were loaded with C32 glucose monomycolate purified from Rhodococcus equi. Before cryopreservation, the PBMC used for tetramer sorting had been depleted of CD14-expressing monocytes for a separate study. Roughly 100,000 tetramer-negative cells were sorted from each donor and analyzed alongside the tetramer-positive cells. Antigen-specific T cells were sorted from a handful of healthy South African adults using GMM-loaded CD1B tetramers.

TCR-alpha and TCR-beta chains were sequenced unpaired, so chain pairing information was not available. TCR libraries were generated with the immunoSEQ multiplex PCR assay, using TCR-beta and/or TCR-alpha/delta assays for each sample. The Illumina high-throughput platform was used to sequence the amplified TCR libraries. On the authors' methods: Clustering and dimensionality reduction were performed using pairwise TCRdist distances among GMM-specific receptors from ex vivo sorted or in vitro expanded T cells. Sequence motifs, defined by gene usage and CDR3 content, were tested for enrichment in tetramer-positive compared with tetramer-negative populations. In its TCRdb copy, this immuneACCESS table keeps in-frame sequences only and misses some clones. Where compared with another copy, unresolved V genes explain less than half of these, and the others have no known cause. That table supplies the V and J calls and clone size; D and trimming were determined from the DNA. For this sample there are 50,000 to 65,000 clones; roughly 87% appear just once. In total, the top ten clones hold 20% to 25% of the sample.

Paper-wide results and their limitations: T cells that bind the CD1B-GMM tetramer with low affinity may have been missed by the stringent sort gate.

The chain is assembled from TRBV9 and TRBJ2-6, and TRBD1 matches 9 of the central bases. The sequence came from an adult woman with latent tuberculosis. Material for sequencing was CD1b-GMM tetramer-negative cells sorted from PBMCs. In light of the paper, this sample's cell subset or site label describes: T cells not binding CD1B-GMM tetramer, sorted from same donor. The nucleotides read TGTGCCAGCAGCGCCCTCGGGACAGGGTTCGCCGGGGCCAACGTCCTGACTTTC. This translates into CASSALGTGFAGANVLTF.